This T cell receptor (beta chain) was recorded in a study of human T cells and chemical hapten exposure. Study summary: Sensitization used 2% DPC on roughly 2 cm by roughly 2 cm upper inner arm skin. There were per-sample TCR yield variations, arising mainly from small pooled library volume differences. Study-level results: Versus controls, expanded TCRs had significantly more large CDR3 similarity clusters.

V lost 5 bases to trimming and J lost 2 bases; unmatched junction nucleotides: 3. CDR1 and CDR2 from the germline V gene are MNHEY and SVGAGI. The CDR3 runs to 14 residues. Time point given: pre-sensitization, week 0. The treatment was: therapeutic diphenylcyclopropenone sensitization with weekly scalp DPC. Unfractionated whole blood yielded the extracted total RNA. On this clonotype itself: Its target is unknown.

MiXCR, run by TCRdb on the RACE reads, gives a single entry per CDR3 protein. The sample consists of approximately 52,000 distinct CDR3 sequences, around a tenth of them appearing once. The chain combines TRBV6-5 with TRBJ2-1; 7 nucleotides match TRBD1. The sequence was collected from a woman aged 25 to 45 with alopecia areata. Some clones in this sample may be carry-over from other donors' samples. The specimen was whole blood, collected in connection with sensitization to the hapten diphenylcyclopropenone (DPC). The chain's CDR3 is CASSRQGPYNEQFF. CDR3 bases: TGTGCCAGCAGTAGACAGGGTCCCTACAATGAGCAGTTCTTC.